The next 26 T cell receptor beta chains were all read from a single sample in a study of blood T cell repertoires in COVID-19. The table came from immunoSEQ multiplex PCR; TCRdb's copy has only in-frame clones and leaves some out. The sample holds 250,000 to 350,000 clones; roughly 87% are singletons and the top ten take 2.2%. Specimen: peripheral blood. The origin of the receptors is a woman aged 45-65 years who had recovered from COVID-19.

In nucleotides, the CDR3 is TGTGCCAGCAGCTTAGTTGGGACAGGGGGTATCAATGAGCAGTTCTTC. Amino acids: CASSLVGTGGINEQFF. This chain joins TRBV7-2 and TRBJ2-1; TRBD1 matches at 11 bases. There are 16 residues in the CDR3. The V gene end was trimmed by 1 base and the J gene end by 6 bases; junction bases not matched to a gene: 5. CDR1 and CDR2 from the germline V gene are SGHTA and FQGNSA.

Remarks on this clone: The sample contains more than one DNA sequence encoding this CDR3. The chain joins TRBV9 to TRBJ1-1; D remains unclear. The CDR3 is 13 residues long. The germline V gene has CDR1 SGDLS and CDR2 YYNGEE. Trimming pared 0 bases from V and 0 bases from J, leaving 3 bases between. The CDR3 DNA reads as TGTGCCAGCAGCGTAGCTTTGAACACTGAAGCTTTCTTT. This translates into CASSVALNTEAFF.

In this sample, this clone turned up once. The CDR3 DNA reads TGTGCCAGCAGCGTACGAGTCTACAATGAGCAGTTCTTC. It is translated as CASSVRVYNEQFF. The V call is TRBV9, the J call TRBJ2-1; D remains ambiguous. The CDR3 covers 13 residues. V lost 1 base and J 3 bases, leaving 5 bases between the germline ends. CDR1 is SGDLS, CDR2 YYNGEE, per germline.

The chain has TRBV7-9 and TRBJ2-5, with no clear D. The CDR3 loop spans 12 amino acids. Germline values: CDR1 SEHNR, CDR2 FQNEAQ (reference sequence). The V end was cut by 5 bases, the J end by 5 bases, with 9 bases between. The CDR3 here is CASSILEETQYF. As DNA, the CDR3 is TGTGCCAGCAGCATCCTGGAGGAGACCCAGTACTTC. Looking up the rest from reference TRBV7-9 and TRBJ2-5 gives the full variable domain: DTGVSQNPRHKITKRGQNVTFRCDPISEHNRLYWYRQTLGQGPEFLTYFQNEAQLEKSRLLSDRFSAERPKGSFSTLEIQRTEQGDSAMYLCASSILEETQYFGPGTRLLVL.

The J gene is TRBJ1-1, the V gene TRBV13; no definite D call. The germline V gene encodes CDR1 PRHDT and CDR2 FYEKMQ (reference sequence). V was clipped by 5 bases and J by 7 bases, with 11 bases between them. The length of the CDR3 is 12 residues. This CDR3 reads CASSPPPYEAFF. CDR3 bases: TGTGCCAGCAGCCCTCCCCCGTATGAAGCTTTCTTT. Variable domain in full (rest from reference TRBV13 and TRBJ1-1): AAGVIQSPRHLIKEKRETATLKCYPIPRHDTVYWYQQGPGQDPQFLISFYEKMQSDKGSIPDRFSAQQFSDYHSELNMSSLELGDSALYFCASSPPPYEAFFGQGTRLTVV.

The chain uses TRBV6-5 and TRBJ2-7, with 8 bases that match TRBD1. The CDR3 consists of 15 residues. Germline CDR1 and CDR2: MNHEY and SVGAGI. Germline trimming cut 4 bases from V and 7 bases from J; bases unmatched to any gene: 12. Here the CDR3 reads CASSSLGQGLREQYF. The CDR3 DNA is TGTGCCAGCAGTTCTCTAGGACAGGGTCTAAGGGAGCAGTACTTC.

J is TRBJ1-1 and V is TRBV20-1; D remains ambiguous. V was shortened by 6 bases and J by 5 bases, with 10 bases between the two germline ends. Germline-derived CDR1 and CDR2 are DFQATT and SNEGSKA (reference sequence). The CDR3 runs to 11 residues. Here the CDR3 DNA reads TGCAGTGCCCCCCGGGGTACTGAAGCTTTCTTT. This encodes CSAPRGTEAFF.

The V and J genes are TRBV19 and TRBJ1-2; TRBD1 matches 7 bases. After removal of 10 bases from V and 2 bases from J, the junction contained 10 bases not matched to a gene. CDR3 size: 14 residues. Germline CDR1 LNHDA, CDR2 SQIVND (reference sequence). The CDR3 here is CATAPKGQNYGYTF. The DNA of the CDR3 is TGTGCCACCGCACCTAAGGGACAGAACTATGGCTACACCTTC.

The rearrangement joins TRBV27 to TRBJ2-7; 8 bases line up with TRBD2. Germline CDR1 reads MNHEY; CDR2 reads SMNVEV (reference sequence). The CDR3 sequence is 13 residues long. J gave up 4 bases and V 3 bases, and 2 bases lay outside the gene matches. CDR3 protein: CASSFREGYEQYF. The CDR3 DNA follows: TGTGCCAGCAGTTTCCGGGAGGGGTACGAGCAGTACTTC.

This rearrangement joins TRBV9 to TRBJ2-2, with D possibly being TRBD1 (6 bases). The CDR3 contains 15 residues. Germline V gene data show CDR1 as SGDLS and CDR2 as YYNGEE. Trimming shortened V by 4 bases and J by 6 bases, and 16 bases separated the two germline ends. This chain's CDR3 is CASSSRGGNPGELFF. The CDR3 DNA is TGTGCCAGCAGCTCTAGAGGGGGAAACCCCGGGGAGCTGTTTTTT.

This clone is labeled as medium-sized. Additional DNA sequences in this sample encode the identical CDR3. The V gene is TRBV4-3, the J gene TRBJ2-7; 7 bases fit TRBD1. Germline-derived CDR1 and CDR2 are LGHNA and YSLEER. The CDR3 spans 14 residues. The trim removed 3 bases at V and 1 base at J, leaving 3 bases unmatched. The CDR3 coding sequence is TGCGCCAGCAGCCATACGACAGGGTCCTACGAGCAGTACTTC. It yields the protein CASSHTTGSYEQYF.

V usage is TRBV4-2 and J usage is TRBJ1-2; perhaps TRBD1 as D (6 bases). The V end was cut by 4 bases, the J end by 3 bases, with 15 bases between. The CDR3 length is 15 residues. CDR1 is LGHNA, CDR2 YNFKEQ, per germline. CDR3 DNA: TGTGCCAGCAGCCCCCTTCGAGGGGGGGACTATGGCTACACCTTC. Its protein product is CASSPLRGGDYGYTF.

The chain combines TRBV5-1 with TRBJ2-1, with TRBD1 identical over 7 bases. The CDR3 covers 17 residues. The junction had 8 bases not matched to a gene; V was cut back by 2 bases and J by 0 bases. Germline values: CDR1 SGHRS, CDR2 YFSETQ. As DNA, the CDR3 is TGCGCCAGCAGCTTACAGGGGCCCGGAAGCTCCTACAATGAGCAGTTCTTC. As protein: CASSLQGPGSSYNEQFF.

The genes are TRBV7-8 and TRBJ2-3, with TRBD2 matching 7 bases. Trimming at V came to 2 bases and at J to 3 bases, leaving 8 bases not matched to a gene. The CDR3 covers 16 residues. The germline V gene encodes CDR1 SGHVS and CDR2 FQNEAQ. DNA of the CDR3: TGTGCCAGCAGCTTATATTCGGGAGGTTCTACAGATACGCAGTATTTT. Amino acid sequence: CASSLYSGGSTDTQYF.

The gene calls are TRBV2 and TRBJ1-2; TRBD1 aligns across 8 bases. This CDR3 comprises 12 residues. With V trimmed by 7 bases and J by 3 bases, 1 base remained unmatched. The germline V gene encodes CDR1 SNHLY and CDR2 FYNNEI. The CDR3 loop reads CASKDRDYGYTF. The CDR3 DNA is TGTGCCAGCAAGGACAGGGACTATGGCTACACCTTC.

The chain recombines TRBV9 with TRBJ2-1; 10 positions agree with TRBD2. Germline V gene sequence: CDR1 SGDLS, CDR2 YYNGEE. This CDR3 has 16 amino acids. With V trimmed by 4 bases and J by 5 bases, 9 bases remained unmatched. CDR3 loop: CASSTGWGLAHNEQFF. The CDR3 DNA reads TGTGCCAGCAGCACCGGCTGGGGACTAGCGCACAATGAGCAGTTCTTC. The whole variable domain, remainder taken from reference TRBV9 and TRBJ2-1, is DSGVTQTPKHLITATGQRVTLRCSPRSGDLSVYWYQQSLDQGLQFLIQYYNGEERAKGNILERFSAQQFPDLHSELNLSSLELGDSALYFCASSTGWGLAHNEQFFGPGTRLTVL.

This clone was counted only a few times. The V call is TRBV11-2, the J call TRBJ2-7, with a possible D match to TRBD1 (6 bases). Germline V CDR1 and CDR2: SGHAT, FQNNGV. Trimming cost V 5 bases and J 5 bases, with 10 bases left between them. There are 12 residues in the CDR3. DNA for the CDR3: TGTGCCAGCAGCCCGAACAGGGACGAGCAGTACTTC. The encoded protein is CASSPNRDEQYF. Combining the CDR3 with reference TRBV11-2 and TRBJ2-7 gives the whole variable domain EAGVAQSPRYKIIEKRQSVAFWCNPISGHATLYWYQQILGQGPKLLIQFQNNGVVDDSQLPKDRFSAERLKGVDSTLKIQPAKLEDSAVYLCASSPNRDEQYFGPGTRLTVT.

The chain carries TRBV7-2 and TRBJ1-2; TRBD1 matches at 7 bases. Germline CDR1 SGHTA, CDR2 FQGNSA. Trimming took 5 bases from V and 4 from J; bases not matched to a gene: 10. There are 15 residues in the CDR3. The CDR3: CASSPRDSTIYGYTF. For the CDR3, the DNA is TGTGCCAGCAGCCCCCGGGACAGCACTATCTATGGCTACACCTTC.

The chain links TRBV5-1 to TRBJ1-2; TRBD1 agrees at 7 bases. Trimming removed 2 bases from V and 4 bases from J; junction bases left unmatched: 8. CDR1 is SGHRS and CDR2 is YFSETQ in the germline V gene. The CDR3 is made up of 15 amino acids. The CDR3 here is CASSLEDRYGYGYTF. Here the CDR3 DNA reads TGCGCCAGCAGCTTAGAGGACAGGTATGGCTATGGCTACACCTTC.

The rearrangement links TRBV24-1 to TRBJ2-6; TRBD1 agrees at 7 bases. The CDR3 runs to 17 residues. Germline trimming cut 3 bases from V and 2 bases from J; bases unmatched to any gene: 6. Per germline, CDR1 KGHDR and CDR2 SFDVKD. DNA for the CDR3: TGTGCCACCAGTGATGAGGGGGCGCGGGCTGGGGCCAACGTCCTGACTTTC. The encoded protein is CATSDEGARAGANVLTF.

The CDR3 loop reads CASSQEPRDSNGYTF. CDR3 nucleotide sequence: TGCGCCAGCAGCCAAGAACCCCGGGACAGCAATGGCTACACCTTC. The V and J genes are TRBV4-3 and TRBJ1-2, with TRBD1 matching over 7 bases. The germline V gene has CDR1 LGHNA and CDR2 YSLEER. The junction had 7 bases not matched to a gene; V was cut back by 0 bases and J by 6 bases. This CDR3 comprises 15 residues.

The chain carries TRBV12-3 or TRBV12-4 and TRBJ1-1; the D is unclear. The CDR3 loop spans 13 amino acids. The germline V and J ends were trimmed by 7 bases and 2 bases, with 11 bases remaining between them. CDR3 sequence reads: CASTLGQNTEAFF. The CDR3 DNA reads TGTGCCAGCACCTTGGGCCAAAACACTGAAGCTTTCTTT.

The genes are TRBV27 and TRBJ2-1, with TRBD2 as a possible D gene (5 bases). Germline values: CDR1 MNHEY, CDR2 SMNVEV (reference sequence). V dropped 3 bases and J dropped 9 bases, with 12 bases sitting between them. This CDR3 contains 13 residues. CDR3 DNA sequence: TGTGCCAGCAGTTTCAACCCGGCGGGTGAGCAGTTCTTC. Its translation is CASSFNPAGEQFF.

In DNA, the CDR3 is TGTGCCAGCAGGGGCAAGGCACTAGAGACCCAGTACTTC. It translates to CASRGKALETQYF. J is TRBJ2-5 and V is TRBV6-4; D not certain. Trimming took 6 bases from V and 4 from J, leaving 12 bases between them. Germline CDR1 MRHNA, CDR2 SNTAGT. CDR3 length equals 13 residues.

The V and J genes are TRBV10-2 and TRBJ1-5; 7 bases are shared with TRBD1. CDR3 length: 15 residues. Germline-derived CDR1 and CDR2 are WSHSY and SAAADI. Trimming removed 10 bases from V and 0 bases from J; junction bases left unmatched: 9. CDR3 nucleotide sequence: TGCGCCACGGGCGACAGGGTCTCTAGCAATCAGCCCCAGCATTTT. Translated, it gives CATGDRVSSNQPQHF.

CDR3 residues: CASSSLGGTMNTEAFF. The CDR3, as DNA: TGTGCCAGCAGCTCGTTGGGAGGGACCATGAACACTGAAGCTTTCTTT. The rearrangement joins TRBV7-6 to TRBJ1-1, with D tentatively TRBD1 (5 bases). The germline V and J ends were trimmed by 4 bases and 0 bases, with 15 bases remaining between them. CDR1 is SGHVS and CDR2 is FNYEAQ in the germline V gene. The length of the CDR3 is 16 residues.